The present entry profiles one T cell receptor beta chain with its context. Its antigen is unidentified. This CDR3 spans 12 amino acids. Germline lookup yields CDR1 SGHTA and CDR2 FQGTGA. Between the trimmed V and J ends, which lost 5 bases and 8 bases, there was a span of 12 bases. The data belong to a study of T cell responses to AZD1222 COVID-19 vaccine. About the study: Investigators merged groups given second doses at roughly 4 or roughly 12 weeks. Whole-study results and caveats: Most donors were white British and more were female, and clonal diversity was possibly underestimated. Reports indicate that nearly half of spike-specific TCRs are directed at unmutated variant regions. Repertoires were obtained only post-peak T cell response.

This table comes from immunoSEQ multiplex PCR, and its TCRdb copy is limited to in-frame clones, with some not included. This repertoire shows over 100,000 clones, 88% found once; its top ten account for roughly 15%. The chain has TRBV7-3 and TRBJ1-2, with D uncertain. The clonotype was recovered from an adult in good health. The sequenced sample was peripheral blood, obtained on day 0 of AZD1222 vaccination. The CDR3 DNA reads TGTGCCAGCAGCCGACGGCATCGGGGCTACACCTTC. Amino acids: CASSRRHRGYTF.